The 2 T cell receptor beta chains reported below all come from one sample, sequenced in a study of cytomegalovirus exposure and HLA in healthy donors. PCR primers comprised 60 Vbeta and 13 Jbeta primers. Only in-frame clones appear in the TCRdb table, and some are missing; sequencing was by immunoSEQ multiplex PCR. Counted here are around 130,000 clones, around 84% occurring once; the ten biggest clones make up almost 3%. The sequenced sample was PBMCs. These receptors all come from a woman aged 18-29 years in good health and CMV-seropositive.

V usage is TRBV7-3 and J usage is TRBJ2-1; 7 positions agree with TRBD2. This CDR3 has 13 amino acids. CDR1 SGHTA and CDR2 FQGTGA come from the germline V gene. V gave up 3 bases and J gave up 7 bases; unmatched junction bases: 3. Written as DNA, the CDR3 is TGTGCCAGCAGCTTCCAGCGGGATAATGAGCAGTTCTTC. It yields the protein CASSFQRDNEQFF. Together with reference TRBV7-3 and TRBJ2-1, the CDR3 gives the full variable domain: GAGVSQTPSNKVTEKGKYVELRCDPISGHTALYWYRQSLGQGPEFLIYFQGTGAADDSGLPNDRFFAVRPEGSVSTLKIQRTERGDSAVYLCASSFQRDNEQFFGPGTRLTVL.

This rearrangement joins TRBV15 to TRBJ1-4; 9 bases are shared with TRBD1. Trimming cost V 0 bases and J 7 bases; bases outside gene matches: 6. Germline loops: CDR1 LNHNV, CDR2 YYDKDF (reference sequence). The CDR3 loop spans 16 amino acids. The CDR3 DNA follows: TGTGCCACCAGCAGAGATGCGACAGGGGGTGGTGAAAAACTGTTTTTT. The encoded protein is CATSRDATGGGEKLFF.